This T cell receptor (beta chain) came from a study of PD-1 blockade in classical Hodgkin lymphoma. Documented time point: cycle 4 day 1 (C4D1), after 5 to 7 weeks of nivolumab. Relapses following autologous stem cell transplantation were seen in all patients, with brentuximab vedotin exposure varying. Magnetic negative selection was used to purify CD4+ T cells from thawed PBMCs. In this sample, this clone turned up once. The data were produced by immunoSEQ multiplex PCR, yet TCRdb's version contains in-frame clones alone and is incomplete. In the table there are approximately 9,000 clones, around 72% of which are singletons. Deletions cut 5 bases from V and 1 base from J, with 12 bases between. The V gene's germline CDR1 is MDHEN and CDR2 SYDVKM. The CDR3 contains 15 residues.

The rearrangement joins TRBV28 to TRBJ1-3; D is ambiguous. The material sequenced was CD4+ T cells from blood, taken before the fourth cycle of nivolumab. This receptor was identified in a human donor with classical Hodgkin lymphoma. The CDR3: CASSPPGASGNTIYF. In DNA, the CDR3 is TGTGCCAGCAGTCCTCCGGGTGCGTCTGGAAACACCATATATTTT.